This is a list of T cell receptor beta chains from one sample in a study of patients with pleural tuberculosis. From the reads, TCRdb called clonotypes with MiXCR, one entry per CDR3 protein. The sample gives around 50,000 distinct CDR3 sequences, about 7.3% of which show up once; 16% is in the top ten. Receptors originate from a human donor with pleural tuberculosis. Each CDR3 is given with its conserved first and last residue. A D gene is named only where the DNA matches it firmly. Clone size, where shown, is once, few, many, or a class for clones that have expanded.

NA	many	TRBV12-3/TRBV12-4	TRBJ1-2	TGTGCCAGCAGACAGGGCAACGGGAACTATGGCTACACCTTC	CASRQGNGNYGYTF
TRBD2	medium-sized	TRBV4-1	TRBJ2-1	TGCGCCAGCAGCCTAGGACTAGCGGTCTCCTACAATGAGCAGTTCTTC	CASSLGLAVSYNEQFF
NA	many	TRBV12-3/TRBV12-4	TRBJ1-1	TGTGCCAGCAGTTCTCCCGGACTTGAAGCTTTCTTT	CASSSPGLEAFF
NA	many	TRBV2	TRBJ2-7	TGTGCCAGCACGCGGGACGTCCGCGAGCAGTACTTC	CASTRDVREQYF
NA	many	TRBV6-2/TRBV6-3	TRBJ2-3	TGTGCCAGCAGTTACGACGGTACTAGCACAGATACGCAGTATTTT	CASSYDGTSTDTQYF
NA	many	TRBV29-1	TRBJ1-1	TGCAGCGTGCGGTGGGGAGGAACTGAAGCTTTCTTT	CSVRWGGTEAFF
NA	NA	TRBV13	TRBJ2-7	TGTGCCAGCACCTATGAGGGTTTTAACTCCTACGAGCAGTACTTC	CASTYEGFNSYEQYF
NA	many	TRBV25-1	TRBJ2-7	TGTGCCAGCAGTGGGGACAACTACGAGCAGTACTTC	CASSGDNYEQYF
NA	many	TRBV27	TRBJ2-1	TGTGCCAGCAGTTCAGGGTTTTACAATGAGCAGTTCTTC	CASSSGFYNEQFF
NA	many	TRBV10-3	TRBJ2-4	TGTGCCATCAGTGAGCCCGTCTCAAACATTCAGTACTTC	CAISEPVSNIQYF
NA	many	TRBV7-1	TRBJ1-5	TGTGCCAGCAGCTCGCAGTTTACCCTTAGCAATCAGCCCCAGCATTTT	CASSSQFTLSNQPQHF
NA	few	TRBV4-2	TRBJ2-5	TGTGCCAGCAGCACGACTAGGGAAGAGACCCAGTACTTC	CASSTTREETQYF
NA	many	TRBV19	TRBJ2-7	TGTGCCAGTAGTATTGGGAAGCCATCCGAGCAGTACTTC	CASSIGKPSEQYF
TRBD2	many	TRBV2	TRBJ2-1	TGTGCCAGCAGTGGTGGGACTAGCGGGAGTATTTATGAGCAGTTCTTC	CASSGGTSGSIYEQFF
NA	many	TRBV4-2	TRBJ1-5	TGTGCCAGCAGCCAAGGGACAGATTCCGTTCGGCATTTT	CASSQGTDSVRHF
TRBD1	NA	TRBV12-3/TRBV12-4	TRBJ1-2	TGTGCCAGCAGTTTGTGGGACAGGGGAAGCTATGGCTACACCTTC	CASSLWDRGSYGYTF
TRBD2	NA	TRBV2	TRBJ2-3	TGTGCCAGCAGTGAAGGTCTGGGCCCGAGCGGGAGCGCAGATACGCAGTATTTT	CASSEGLGPSGSADTQYF
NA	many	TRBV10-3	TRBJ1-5	TGTGCCATCAGTGAGTCGAACCGGCCCCAGCATTTT	CAISESNRPQHF
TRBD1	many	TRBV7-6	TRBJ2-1	TGTGCTAGCAGCTTAGCACCGGGACAGCACAATGAGCAGTTCTTC	CASSLAPGQHNEQFF
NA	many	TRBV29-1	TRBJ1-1	TGCAGCGTTGAAGAAGGCGGCTTACGGTTAGCTTTCTTT	CSVEEGGLRLAFF
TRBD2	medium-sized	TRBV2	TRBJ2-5	TGTGCCAGCAGTCCGGGACTAGCGGGAGGAGAGACCCAGTACTTC	CASSPGLAGGETQYF
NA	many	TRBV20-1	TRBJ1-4	TGCAGTGCTTATGCCCCAACTAATGAAAAACTGTTTTTT	CSAYAPTNEKLFF
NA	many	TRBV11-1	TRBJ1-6	TGTGCCAGCAGCCTTGGACTGTCAAATTCACCCCTCCACTTT	CASSLGLSNSPLHF
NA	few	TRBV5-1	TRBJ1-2	TGCGCCAGCAGCTTGGGTCAGGGGCTCCCGGGCTACACCTTC	CASSLGQGLPGYTF
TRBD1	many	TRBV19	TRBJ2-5	TGTGCCAGTAGTAAGGGACAGCAAGAGACCCAGTACTTC	CASSKGQQETQYF
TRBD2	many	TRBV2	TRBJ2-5	TGTGCCAGCAGTGAAATGGGTATAGCGGGAGGGTTAGAGACCCAGTACTTC	CASSEMGIAGGLETQYF
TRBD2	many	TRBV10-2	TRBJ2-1	TGCGCCAGCAGTAGCAGCGGGAGCGGCAATGAGCAGTTCTTC	CASSSSGSGNEQFF
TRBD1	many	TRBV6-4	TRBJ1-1	TGTGCCAGCAGCGACGACAGGGGTGGCACTGAAGCTTTCTTT	CASSDDRGGTEAFF
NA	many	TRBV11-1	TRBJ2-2	TGTGCTAGCAGCTTAGCGCTAGCAGGAGGAGCGAACACCGGGGAGCTGTTTTTT	CASSLALAGGANTGELFF
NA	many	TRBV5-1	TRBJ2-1	TGCGCCAGCAGCTTGGAGACATGGAATGAGCAGTTCTTC	CASSLETWNEQFF
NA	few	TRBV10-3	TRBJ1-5	TGTGCCATCAGTGAGGGTAACCAGCCCCAGCATTTT	CAISEGNQPQHF
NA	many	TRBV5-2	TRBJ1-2	TGTGCCAGCACCTTTAGTGACGGAGCACACTATGGCTACACCTTC	CASTFSDGAHYGYTF
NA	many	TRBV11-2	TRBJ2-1	TGTGCCAGCAGCTTAATGGGGAATGAGCAGTTCTTC	CASSLMGNEQFF
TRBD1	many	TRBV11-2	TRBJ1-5	TGTGCCAGCAGCGTTTGGACAGGGGAACAGCCCCAGCATTTT	CASSVWTGEQPQHF
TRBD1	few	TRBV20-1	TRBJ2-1	TGCAGTGTCGGGGCAGGGGGCTTCAATGAGCAGTTCTTC	CSVGAGGFNEQFF
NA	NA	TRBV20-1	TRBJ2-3	TGCAGTGCGGGTAGGGACTGGGCGGAGAGCACAGATACGCAGTATTTT	CSAGRDWAESTDTQYF
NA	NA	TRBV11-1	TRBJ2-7	TGTGCCAGCGGGTTAGGGGGAAGCTCCTACGAGCAGTACTTC	CASGLGGSSYEQYF
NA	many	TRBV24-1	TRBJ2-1	TGTGCCACCAGTGATCAACCGGACTGGAACAATGAGCAGTTCTTC	CATSDQPDWNNEQFF
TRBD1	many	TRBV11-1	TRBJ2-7	TGTGCCAGCAGCGGGCCCGGGACAGGGCGCGAGCAGTACTTC	CASSGPGTGREQYF
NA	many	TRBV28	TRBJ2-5	TGTGCCACATCGTGGGGGTTCCAAGAGACCCAGTACTTC	CATSWGFQETQYF
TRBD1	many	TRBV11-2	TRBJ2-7	TGTGCCAGCAGCTCTCGACAGGGTGTTGCCGAGCAGTACTTC	CASSSRQGVAEQYF
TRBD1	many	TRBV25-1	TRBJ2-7	TGTGCCAGCAGTCGACAAAAGACAGGGAATACCTACGAGCAGTACTTC	CASSRQKTGNTYEQYF
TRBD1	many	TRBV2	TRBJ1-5	TGTGCCAGCAGCCTTGACAGGGACAATCAGCCCCAGCATTTT	CASSLDRDNQPQHF
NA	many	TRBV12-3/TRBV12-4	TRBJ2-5	TGTGCCAGCAGTTTAGCTCCCCTGGAGACCCAGTACTTC	CASSLAPLETQYF
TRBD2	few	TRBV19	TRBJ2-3	TGTGCCAGTAGTTCAGCGGGAGGAGTATCAGATACGCAGTATTTT	CASSSAGGVSDTQYF
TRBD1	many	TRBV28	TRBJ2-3	TGTGCCAGCAGTTCGGACAGGCTGGATACGCAGTATTTT	CASSSDRLDTQYF